This TCR beta chain came from a study of blood T cell repertoires in COVID-19. As for the study in general: Specimens from acute and convalescent COVID-19 originated in the United States, Italy and Spain. Nucleic acid was either cDNA or gDNA, and it came from T cells, B-cell-depleted T cells, or PBMCs.

Sequenced by immunoSEQ multiplex PCR; TCRdb stores in-frame clones only, minus some. The repertoire includes 180,000 or so clones, 80% to 90% of them detected once, and roughly 11% sits in the top ten. Sequencing used peripheral blood. The clonotype comes from a human donor with active or convalescent COVID-19. The donor label of this sample is uncertain.

The CDR3 DNA follows: TGTGCCAGCAGCTTCGGACAGGGAAACACTGAAGCTTTCTTT. The encoded protein is CASSFGQGNTEAFF. The genes are TRBV5-6 and TRBJ1-1; 8 bases fit TRBD1. Germline V gives CDR1 SGHDT, CDR2 YYEEEE. V lost 2 bases, J lost 2 bases, and 2 bases stayed unmatched. The CDR3 covers 14 residues.